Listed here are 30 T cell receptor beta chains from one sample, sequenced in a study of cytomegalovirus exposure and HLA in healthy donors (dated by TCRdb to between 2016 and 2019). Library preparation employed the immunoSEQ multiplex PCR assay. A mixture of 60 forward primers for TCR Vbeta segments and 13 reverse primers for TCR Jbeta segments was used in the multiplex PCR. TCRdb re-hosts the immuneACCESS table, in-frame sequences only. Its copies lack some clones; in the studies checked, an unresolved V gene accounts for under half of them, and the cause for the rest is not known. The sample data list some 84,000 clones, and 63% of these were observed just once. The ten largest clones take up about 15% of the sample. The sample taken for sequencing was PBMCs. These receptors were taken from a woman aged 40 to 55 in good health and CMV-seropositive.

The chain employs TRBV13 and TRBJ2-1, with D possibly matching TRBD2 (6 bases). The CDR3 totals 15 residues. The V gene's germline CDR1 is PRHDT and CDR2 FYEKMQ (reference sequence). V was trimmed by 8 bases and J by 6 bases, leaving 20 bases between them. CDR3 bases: TGTGCCAGCGAACGAGGCGGGACGGCCTTCAATGAGCAGTTCTTC. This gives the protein CASERGGTAFNEQFF.

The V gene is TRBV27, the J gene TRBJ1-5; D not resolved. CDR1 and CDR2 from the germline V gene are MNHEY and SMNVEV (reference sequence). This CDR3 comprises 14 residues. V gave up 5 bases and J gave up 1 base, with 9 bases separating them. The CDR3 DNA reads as TGTGCCAGCAGTAATGTCGCGAGCAATCAGCCCCAGCATTTT. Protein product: CASSNVASNQPQHF.

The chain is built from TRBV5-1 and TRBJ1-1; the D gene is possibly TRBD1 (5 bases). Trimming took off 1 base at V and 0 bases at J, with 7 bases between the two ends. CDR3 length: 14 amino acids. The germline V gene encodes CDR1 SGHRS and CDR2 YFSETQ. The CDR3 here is CASSLYRLNTEAFF. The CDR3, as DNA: TGCGCCAGCAGCTTGTACAGGCTGAACACTGAAGCTTTCTTT.

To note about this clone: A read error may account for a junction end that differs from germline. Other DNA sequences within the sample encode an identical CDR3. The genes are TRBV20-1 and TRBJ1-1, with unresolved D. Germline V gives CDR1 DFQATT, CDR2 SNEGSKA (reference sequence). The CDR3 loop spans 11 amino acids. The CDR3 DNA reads TGCAGTCAGCGGTCTAACACTGAAGCCTTCTTT. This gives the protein CSQRSNTEAFF.

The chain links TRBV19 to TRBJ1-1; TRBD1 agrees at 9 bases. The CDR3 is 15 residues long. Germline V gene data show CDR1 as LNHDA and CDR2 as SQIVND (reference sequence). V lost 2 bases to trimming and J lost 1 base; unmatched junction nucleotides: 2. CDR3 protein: CASSIPGQGNTEAFF. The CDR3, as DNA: TGTGCCAGTAGTATACCGGGACAGGGGAACACTGAAGCTTTCTTT. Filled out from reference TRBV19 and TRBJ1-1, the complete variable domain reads DGGITQSPKYLFRKEGQNVTLSCEQNLNHDAMYWYRQDPGQGLRLIYYSQIVNDFQKGDIAEGYSVSREKKESFPLTVTSAQKNPTAFYLCASSIPGQGNTEAFFGQGTRLTVV.

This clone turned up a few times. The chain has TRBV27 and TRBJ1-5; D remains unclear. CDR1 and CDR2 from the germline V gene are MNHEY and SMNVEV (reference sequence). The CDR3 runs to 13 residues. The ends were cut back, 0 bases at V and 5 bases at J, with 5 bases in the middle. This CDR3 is CASSLSPDQPQHF. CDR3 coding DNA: TGTGCCAGCAGTTTATCGCCGGATCAGCCCCAGCATTTT.

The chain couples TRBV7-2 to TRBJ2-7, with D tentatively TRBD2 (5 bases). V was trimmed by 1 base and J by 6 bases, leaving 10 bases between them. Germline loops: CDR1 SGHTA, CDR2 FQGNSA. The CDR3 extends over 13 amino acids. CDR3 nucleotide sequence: TGTGCCAGCAGCTTAGTCTCCGGGGTCGAGCAGTACTTC. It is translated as CASSLVSGVEQYF. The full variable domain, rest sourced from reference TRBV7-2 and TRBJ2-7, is GAGVSQSPSNKVTEKGKDVELRCDPISGHTALYWYRQSLGQGLEFLIYFQGNSAPDKSGLPSDRFSAERTGGSVSTLTIQRTQQEDSAVYLCASSLVSGVEQYFGPGTRLTVT.

CDR3 sequence reads: CASSETGGGYTF. For the CDR3, the DNA is TGTGCCAGCAGTGAAACAGGGGGTGGCTACACCTTC. The chain carries TRBV27 and TRBJ1-2, with TRBD1 identical over 8 bases. CDR1 and CDR2 (germline): MNHEY, SMNVEV (reference sequence). V dropped 5 bases and J dropped 7; count of bases not matched to a gene: 3. The CDR3 is 12 amino acids.

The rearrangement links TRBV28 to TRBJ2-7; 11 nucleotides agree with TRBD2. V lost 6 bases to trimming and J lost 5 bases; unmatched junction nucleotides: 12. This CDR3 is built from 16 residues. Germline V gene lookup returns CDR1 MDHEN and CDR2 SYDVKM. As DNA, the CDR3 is TGTGCCAGCAGCCGACCCTCCTCGACTAGCGGGAACGAGCAGTACTTC. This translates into CASSRPSSTSGNEQYF.

CDR3 in DNA: TGTGCCAGCAGCTTAGAGATTGGGCGTAACACTGAAGCTTTCTTT. Translating gives CASSLEIGRNTEAFF. The chain links TRBV2 to TRBJ1-1; D gene uncertain. Germline values: CDR1 SNHLY, CDR2 FYNNEI. Trimming stripped 6 bases from V and 2 bases from J, with 16 bases between. The CDR3 is 15 residues long. Full variable domain (remainder filled in from reference TRBV2 and TRBJ1-1): EPEVTQTPSHQVTQMGQEVILRCVPISNHLYFYWYRQILGQKVEFLVSFYNNEISEKSEIFDDQFSVERPDGSNFTLKIRSTKLEDSAMYFCASSLEIGRNTEAFFGQGTRLTVV.

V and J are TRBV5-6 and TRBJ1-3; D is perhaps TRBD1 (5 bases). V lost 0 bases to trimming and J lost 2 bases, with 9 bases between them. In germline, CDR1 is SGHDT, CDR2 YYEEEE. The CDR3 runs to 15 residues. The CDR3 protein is CASSLVGGPGNTIYF. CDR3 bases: TGTGCCAGCAGCTTGGTGGGGGGACCTGGAAACACCATATATTTT.

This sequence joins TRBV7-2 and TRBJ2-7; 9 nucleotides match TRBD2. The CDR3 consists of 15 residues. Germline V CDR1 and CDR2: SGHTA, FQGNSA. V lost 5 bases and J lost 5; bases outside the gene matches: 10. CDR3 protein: CASSPNSGRENEQYF. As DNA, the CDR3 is TGTGCCAGCAGCCCCAATAGCGGGAGAGAAAACGAGCAGTACTTC.

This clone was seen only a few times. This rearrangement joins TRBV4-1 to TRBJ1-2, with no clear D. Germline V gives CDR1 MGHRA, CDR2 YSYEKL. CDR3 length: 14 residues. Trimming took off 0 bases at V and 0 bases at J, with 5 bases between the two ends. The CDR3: CASSQDPANYGYTF. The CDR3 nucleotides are TGCGCCAGCAGCCAAGACCCGGCTAACTATGGCTACACCTTC.

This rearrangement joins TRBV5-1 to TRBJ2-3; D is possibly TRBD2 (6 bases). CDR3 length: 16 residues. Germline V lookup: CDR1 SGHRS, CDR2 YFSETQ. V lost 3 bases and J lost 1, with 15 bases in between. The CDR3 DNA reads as TGCGCCAGCAGCTCAAACCCCGGGACTGGCACAGATACGCAGTATTTT. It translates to CASSSNPGTGTDTQYF.

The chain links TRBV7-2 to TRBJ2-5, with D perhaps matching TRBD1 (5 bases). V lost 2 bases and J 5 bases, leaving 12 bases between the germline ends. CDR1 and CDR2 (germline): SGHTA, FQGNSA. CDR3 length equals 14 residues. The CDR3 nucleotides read TGTGCCAGCAGCTTAATCGGGTCAGGGGAGACCCAGTACTTC. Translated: CASSLIGSGETQYF.

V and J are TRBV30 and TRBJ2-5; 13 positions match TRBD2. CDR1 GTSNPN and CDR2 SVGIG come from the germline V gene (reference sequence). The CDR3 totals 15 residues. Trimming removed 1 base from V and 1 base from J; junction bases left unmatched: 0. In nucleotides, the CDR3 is TGTGCCTGGAGTGGACTAGCGGGAGGCCAAGAGACCCAGTACTTC. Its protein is CAWSGLAGGQETQYF.

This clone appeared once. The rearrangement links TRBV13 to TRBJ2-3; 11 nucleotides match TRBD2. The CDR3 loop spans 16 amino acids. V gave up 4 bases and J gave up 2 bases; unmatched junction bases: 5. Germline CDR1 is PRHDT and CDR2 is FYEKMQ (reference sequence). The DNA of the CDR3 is TGTGCCAGCAGCTCCGGGACTAGCGGTTACACAGATACGCAGTATTTT. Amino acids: CASSSGTSGYTDTQYF.

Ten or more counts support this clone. The CDR3 region has the DNA TGTGCCAGCAGTCTAGGTTGGGGCAGCCCCGGGGAGCTGTTTTTT. Its translation: CASSLGWGSPGELFF. The chain is built from TRBV27 and TRBJ2-2; D is perhaps TRBD1 (5 bases). Germline V CDR1 and CDR2: MNHEY, SMNVEV (reference sequence). V lost 5 bases, J lost 6 bases, and 16 bases lay in between. The CDR3 consists of 15 residues.

In DNA form, the CDR3 reads TGTGCCAGCAGCCCAAGGGACAGGGCCCCTTCAAGCTCTGGAAACACCATATATTTT. This sequence encodes CASSPRDRAPSSSGNTIYF. The rearrangement uses TRBV21-1 and TRBJ1-3; the table's TRBD1 call for D was not verified on the DNA. TRBV21-1 represents a pseudogene. The CDR3 length is 19 residues.

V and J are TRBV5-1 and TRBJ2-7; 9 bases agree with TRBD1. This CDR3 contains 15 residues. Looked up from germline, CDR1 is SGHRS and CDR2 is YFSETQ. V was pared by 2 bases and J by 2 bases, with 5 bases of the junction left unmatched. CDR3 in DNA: TGCGCCAGCAGCTTAACAGGGGGCACTACCTACGAGCAGTACTTC. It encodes CASSLTGGTTYEQYF.

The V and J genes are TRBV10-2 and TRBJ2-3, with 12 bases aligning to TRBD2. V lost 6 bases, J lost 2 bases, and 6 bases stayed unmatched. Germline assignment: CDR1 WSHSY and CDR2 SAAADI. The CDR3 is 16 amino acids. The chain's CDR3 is CASRTGLAGPTDTQYF. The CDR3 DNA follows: TGCGCCAGCAGAACAGGACTAGCGGGACCCACAGATACGCAGTATTTT.

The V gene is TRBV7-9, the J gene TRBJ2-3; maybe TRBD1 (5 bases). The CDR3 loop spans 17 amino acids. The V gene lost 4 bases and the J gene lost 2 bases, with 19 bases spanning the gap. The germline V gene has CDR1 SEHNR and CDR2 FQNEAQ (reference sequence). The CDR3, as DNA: TGTGCCAGCAGCTCCCCGCTGACAGTCGTTGCCACAGATACGCAGTATTTT. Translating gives CASSSPLTVVATDTQYF.

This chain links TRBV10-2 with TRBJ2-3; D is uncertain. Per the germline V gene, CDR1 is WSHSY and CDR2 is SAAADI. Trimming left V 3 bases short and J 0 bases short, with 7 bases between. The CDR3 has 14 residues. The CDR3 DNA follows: TGCGCCAGCAGTGACCCAACTAGCACAGATACGCAGTATTTT. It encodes CASSDPTSTDTQYF.

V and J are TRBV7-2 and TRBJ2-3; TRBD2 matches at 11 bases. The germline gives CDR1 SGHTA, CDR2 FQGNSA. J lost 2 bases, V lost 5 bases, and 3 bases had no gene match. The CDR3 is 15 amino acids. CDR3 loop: CASSRTSGFTDTQYF. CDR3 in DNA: TGTGCCAGCAGCCGGACTAGCGGGTTCACAGATACGCAGTATTTT.

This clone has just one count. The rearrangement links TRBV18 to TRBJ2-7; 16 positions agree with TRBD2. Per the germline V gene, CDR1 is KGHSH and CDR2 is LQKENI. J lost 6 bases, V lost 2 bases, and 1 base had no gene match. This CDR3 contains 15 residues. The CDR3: CASSPGTSGRVEQYF. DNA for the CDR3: TGTGCCAGCTCACCAGGGACTAGCGGGAGGGTCGAGCAGTACTTC.

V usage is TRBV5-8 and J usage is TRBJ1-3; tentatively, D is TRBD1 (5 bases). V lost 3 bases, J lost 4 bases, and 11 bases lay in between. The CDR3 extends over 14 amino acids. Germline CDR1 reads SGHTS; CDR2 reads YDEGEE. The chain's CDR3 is CASSSRVSGNTIYF. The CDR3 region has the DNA TGTGCCAGCAGCTCCAGGGTATCAGGAAACACCATATATTTT.

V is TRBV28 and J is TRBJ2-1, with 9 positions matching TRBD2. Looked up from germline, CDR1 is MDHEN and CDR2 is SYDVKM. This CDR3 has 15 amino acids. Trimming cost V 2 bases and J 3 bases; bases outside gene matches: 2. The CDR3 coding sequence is TGTGCCAGCAGTTTACTGCGGGGGGGCTACAATGAGCAGTTCTTC. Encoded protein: CASSLLRGGYNEQFF.

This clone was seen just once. For the CDR3, the DNA is TGTGCCAGCTCATCGGGACAGACTAGCAATCAGCCCCAGCATTTT. Its translation is CASSSGQTSNQPQHF. V is TRBV18 and J is TRBJ1-5; 7 bases are a match to TRBD1. CDR1 is KGHSH, CDR2 LQKENI, per germline. The V segment lost 5 bases and the J segment 0 bases; nucleotides outside the gene matches: 4. The CDR3 has 15 residues.

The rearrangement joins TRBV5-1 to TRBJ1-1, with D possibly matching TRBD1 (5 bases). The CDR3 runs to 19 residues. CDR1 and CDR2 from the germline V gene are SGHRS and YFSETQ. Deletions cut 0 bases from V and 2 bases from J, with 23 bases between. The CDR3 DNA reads TGCGCCAGCAGCTTGGCTTCGGGGAGGGGTTTCCCCTTAAACACTGAAGCTTTCTTT. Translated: CASSLASGRGFPLNTEAFF.

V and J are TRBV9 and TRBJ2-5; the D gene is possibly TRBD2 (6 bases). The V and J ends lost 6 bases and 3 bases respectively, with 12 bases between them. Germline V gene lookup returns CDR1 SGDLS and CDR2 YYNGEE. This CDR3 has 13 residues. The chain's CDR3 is CASKSGGEETQYF. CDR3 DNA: TGTGCCAGCAAAAGTGGAGGGGAAGAGACCCAGTACTTC.